This T cell receptor (beta chain) appears in the sequencing data of a study of human T cells and chemical hapten exposure. In the study overall: 2% DPC applied to a 2 cm by 2 cm arm area sensitized donors. Each patch test put 0.01% DPC on the upper back, and results were read at 6 days. The study, taken as a whole, reports: The immune response of these alopecia patients might not match healthy individuals'.

In TCRdb, the RACE reads were re-called with MiXCR into one record per CDR3 protein. The sample includes about 50,000 distinct CDR3 sequences, around 9.5% seen only once; the top ten take less than 2%. This clonotype was recorded a few times. Its matching antigen is unknown. Time point: patch test 2, 6 weeks after DPC sensitization. The treatment here: therapeutic diphenylcyclopropenone sensitization with weekly scalp DPC. Germline-derived CDR1 and CDR2 are MNHEY and SVGAGI. The V gene lost 2 bases and the J gene lost 5 bases, with 13 bases spanning the gap. There are 15 residues in the CDR3. The rearrangement uses TRBV6-5 and TRBJ2-1; D call uncertain. This TCR derives from a woman aged 45-59 years with alopecia areata. Some clones in this sample may be carry-over from other donors' samples. The sample consisted of whole blood, taken in connection with sensitization to the hapten diphenylcyclopropenone (DPC). CDR3 nucleotide sequence: TGTGCCAGCAGTTACGAAGGTTCCCCCCACAATGAGCAGTTCTTC. Protein product: CASSYEGSPHNEQFF.